This TCR beta chain was sequenced in a study of Ad26.COV2.S vaccination and SARS-CoV-2 variants. Study at large: Donor had been placed in the Ad26.COV2.S arm of the COV1001 trial. Recipients of Ad26.COV2.S got it intramuscularly, once or twice 56 days apart.

Of note for this clone: Other DNA sequences of this sample code for an identical CDR3.

Measured with immunoSEQ multiplex PCR; TCRdb has only the in-frame clones, and not every one. The data contain about 460,000 clones, roughly 87% of them singletons. Treatment indicated: roughly 20 received Ad26.COV2.S at low or high dose, single or two shots; 5 received placebo; per-sample allocation not given. The samples date from day 63 after the first vaccine or placebo injection. This CDR3 is 16 amino acids long. CDR1 is SEHNR and CDR2 is FQNEAQ in the germline V gene (reference sequence). V was pared by 5 bases and J by 1 base, with 15 bases between. The clonotype originates from a person between 18 and 65 years old who received the Ad26.COV2.S COVID-19 vaccine or a placebo. This specimen was peripheral blood, taken in a trial of Ad26.COV2.S vaccine versus placebo. The V gene is TRBV7-9, the J gene TRBJ2-1; weak D call: TRBD2 (6 bases). CDR3: CASSRGSGASYNEQFF. CDR3 DNA: TGTGCCAGCAGCCGGGGGAGCGGCGCTTCCTACAATGAGCAGTTCTTC.